The 28 T cell receptor beta chains presented below share a single source sample, sequenced in a study of monozygotic twins with inflammatory bowel disease (dated by TCRdb to about 2019). Library prep was done by 5' RACE. The sequencing machine was an Illumina HiSeq 2500. The reads underwent TCRdb reprocessing, giving one record for each CDR3 protein sequence and no DNA. The sample table includes some 160,000 distinct CDR3 sequences. The ten largest clones represent around 7.2% of the sample. The specimen sequenced was blood. These receptors all stem from a human donor with ulcerative colitis or Crohn's disease, or a healthy co-twin of an affected twin (not recorded which).

V and J are TRBV5-5 and TRBJ2-1; without DNA, the TCRdb call of TRBD2 cannot be checked. The CDR3 sequence is 16 residues long. CDR1 and CDR2 from the germline V gene are SGHKS and YYEKEE (reference sequence). The chain's CDR3 is CASSLEPGTSVNEQFF. The entire variable domain, with the rest obtained from reference TRBV5-5 and TRBJ2-1, is as follows: DAGVTQSPTHLIKTRGQQVTLRCSPISGHKSVSWYQQVLGQGPQFIFQYYEKEERGRGNFPDRFSARQFPNYSSELNVNALLLGDSALYLCASSLEPGTSVNEQFFGPGTRLTVL.

The chain links TRBV12-3 or TRBV12-4 to TRBJ1-1. This CDR3 comprises 12 residues. This CDR3 reads CASSLALAEAFF.

The chain joins TRBV6-5 to TRBJ1-1. The CDR3 runs to 15 residues. Looked up from germline, CDR1 is MNHEY and CDR2 is SVGAGI. The CDR3 sequence: CASSYFGGGNTEAFF.

This sequence joins TRBV5-1 and TRBJ2-2. The germline V gene has CDR1 SGHRS and CDR2 YFSETQ. The CDR3 totals 14 residues. This chain's CDR3 is CASSLTQNTGELFF.

The rearrangement joins TRBV24-1 to TRBJ2-7; the TCRdb D gene call, TRBD1, has no DNA to confirm it. The CDR3 is 15 amino acids. Germline V gene data show CDR1 as KGHDR and CDR2 as SFDVKD. The chain's CDR3 is CATRDWDGASYEQYF.

J is TRBJ2-1 and V is TRBV2; TCRdb proposes TRBD2, but this gene call is untestable without DNA. Germline CDR1 SNHLY, CDR2 FYNNEI. The CDR3 is 14 amino acids. The CDR3 is CASSEKGPQDEQFF.

The chain joins TRBV10-3 to TRBJ1-5; TCRdb outputs TRBD1, but without DNA this stays unchecked. CDR1 is ENHRY and CDR2 is SYGVKD in the germline V gene. This CDR3 spans 15 amino acids. This CDR3 is CAIRTHRDSNQPQHF.

The rearrangement joins TRBV3-1 to TRBJ1-1; TCRdb's D call, TRBD1, is unchecked because there is no DNA. CDR1 is LGHDT and CDR2 is YNNKEL in the germline V gene (reference sequence). This CDR3 has 15 residues. The CDR3 here is CASSLWTGMNTEAFF.

The chain combines TRBV20-1 with TRBJ1-5; TCRdb calls TRBD1, which cannot be checked without DNA. CDR1 is DFQATT and CDR2 is SNEGSKA in the germline V gene (reference sequence). The CDR3 is 14 residues long. The CDR3 protein is CSARGTGTNQPQHF.

The chain is built from TRBV5-1 and TRBJ2-7; TCRdb selects TRBD1, and the lack of DNA leaves this call unchecked. CDR1 is SGHRS and CDR2 is YFSETQ in the germline V gene. This CDR3 has 15 residues. This CDR3 is CASSLWGGSPYEQYF.

V gene TRBV12-3 or TRBV12-4 combines with J gene TRBJ1-5. The CDR3 length is 16 residues. CDR3 sequence: CASSFRGAWNNQPQHF.

This chain joins TRBV15 and TRBJ1-5; TCRdb reports TRBD1, a call that lacks DNA to check it against. This CDR3 spans 13 amino acids. Germline loops: CDR1 LNHNV, CDR2 YYDKDF (reference sequence). The chain's CDR3 is CATSRDEGQPQHF.

This chain joins TRBV5-6 and TRBJ2-4; TCRdb proposes TRBD1, but this gene call is untestable without DNA. Germline values: CDR1 SGHDT, CDR2 YYEEEE. This CDR3 has 16 residues. The CDR3 sequence: CASSFTGPLAKNIQYF.

V gene TRBV4-2 combines with J gene TRBJ1-2; there is no DNA to check the TCRdb D call of TRBD1. CDR1 LGHNA and CDR2 YNFKEQ come from the germline V gene. The CDR3 sequence is 17 residues long. CDR3: CASSQGMGDRRNYGYTF.

This chain links TRBV7-7 with TRBJ2-5. The germline CDR1 and CDR2 sequences are SSHAT and FNYEAQ (reference sequence). This CDR3 region has 14 residues. The CDR3 sequence is CASSLDRIQETQYF.

V and J are TRBV5-1 and TRBJ1-2; TCRdb designates TRBD1, a call that cannot be tested without DNA. This CDR3 region has 13 residues. Germline-derived CDR1 and CDR2 are SGHRS and YFSETQ. This chain's CDR3 is CASSLEGVGGYTF.

The CDR3 region is CSVVGNTEAFF. This rearrangement joins TRBV29-1 to TRBJ1-1. Germline values: CDR1 SQVTM, CDR2 ANQGSEA. The CDR3 has 11 amino acids. Complete variable domain (other parts from reference TRBV29-1 and TRBJ1-1): SAVISQKPSRDICQRGTSLTIQCQVDSQVTMMFWYRQQPGQSLTLIATANQGSEATYESGFVIDKFPISRPNLTFSTLTVSNMSPEDSSIYLCSVVGNTEAFFGQGTRLTVV.

The CDR3 region is CASSLRDFPGESLSVDEQFF. The V gene is TRBV5-1, the J gene TRBJ2-1; TCRdb names TRBD1, which stays unverified in the absence of DNA. The CDR3 runs 20 residues. Germline V lookup: CDR1 SGHRS, CDR2 YFSETQ.

The J gene is TRBJ2-5, the V gene TRBV15. The V gene's germline CDR1 is LNHNV and CDR2 YYDKDF (reference sequence). The CDR3 is 12 amino acids. This CDR3 reads CATSGSSETQYF.

The V gene is TRBV11-1, the J gene TRBJ1-5. This CDR3 has 13 residues. The germline gives CDR1 SGHAT, CDR2 FQDESV (reference sequence). CDR3 protein: CASSLRPNQPQHF.

The J gene is TRBJ2-3, the V gene TRBV7-2; TCRdb returns TRBD2, unconfirmable since there is no DNA. The CDR3 extends over 14 amino acids. The V gene's germline CDR1 is SGHTA and CDR2 FQGNSA. CDR3 loop: CARSLERGGGPQYF.

J is TRBJ1-6 and V is TRBV6-1; TCRdb names TRBD1, which stays unverified in the absence of DNA. Germline CDR1 MNHNS, CDR2 SASEGT. The CDR3 covers 14 residues. CDR3 residues: CASSRTGEDSPLHF.

The chain uses TRBV6-1 and TRBJ2-4; absent DNA, TCRdb's TRBD2 call cannot be checked. The CDR3 length is 14 residues. The V gene's germline CDR1 is MNHNS and CDR2 SASEGT. CDR3 residues: CASTTSGRGSIQYF.

The rearrangement joins TRBV9 to TRBJ1-5; checking the TCRdb D call of TRBD1 is not possible without DNA. Germline V gene lookup returns CDR1 SGDLS and CDR2 YYNGEE. There are 14 residues in the CDR3. The CDR3: CASSLTGGGQPQHF.

The rearrangement uses TRBV10-3 and TRBJ2-7; TCRdb designates TRBD1, a call that cannot be tested without DNA. The CDR3 consists of 14 residues. Germline CDR1 reads ENHRY; CDR2 reads SYGVKD. The CDR3 spells CATGTVPISYEQYF.

The chain has TRBV2 and TRBJ1-2. Germline CDR1 and CDR2: SNHLY and FYNNEI. There are 13 residues in the CDR3. This chain's CDR3 is CASTLRMMVGYTF.

The chain uses TRBV20-1 and TRBJ2-2; the TCRdb call, TRBD2, lacks DNA for checking. Per germline, CDR1 DFQATT and CDR2 SNEGSKA (reference sequence). This CDR3 comprises 12 residues. The CDR3 sequence: CSATSVGGELFF.

This sequence joins TRBV6-1 and TRBJ1-2. CDR1 MNHNS and CDR2 SASEGT come from the germline V gene. The CDR3 length is 15 residues. The CDR3 loop is CASRFGEVANYGYTF.